This T cell receptor (beta chain) appears in the sequencing data of a study of T cells after yellow fever vaccination. TCRdb reprocessed the 5' RACE reads with MiXCR, giving one entry per CDR3 protein. The table includes more than 95,000 distinct CDR3 sequences, 12% to 15% detected once. The sequenced sample was CD8+ T cells sorted from PBMCs, obtained 5 days after the yellow fever booster vaccination. The receptor was isolated from a man in his late teens or twenties who received the YFV17D yellow fever vaccine.

The CDR3 here is CASSLDLGGEAFF. CDR3 in DNA: TGTGCCAGCAGCCTCGACCTCGGAGGAGAAGCTTTCTTT. The V and J genes are TRBV11-2 and TRBJ1-1, with D uncertain. The CDR3 length is 13 residues. Trimming took 5 bases from V and 8 from J, leaving 15 bases between them. From germline, CDR1 is SGHAT and CDR2 FQNNGV.